This TCR beta chain derives from a study of T cell clones after liver transplantation. General study findings and limits: These preliminary findings come from unstandardized post-transplant sampling times.

The V gene's germline CDR1 is SGDLS and CDR2 YYNGEE. The ends were cut back, 3 bases at V and 3 bases at J, with 18 bases in the middle. This CDR3 spans 16 amino acids. TCRdb's copy holds only in-frame clones and misses some; the assay was immunoSEQ multiplex PCR. The table lists 20,000 to 30,000 clones, over 55% of them singletons. Points on this clone: The antigen is unknown.

This receptor was taken from a human donor who received a liver transplant. This chain connects TRBV9 to TRBJ1-1; D is perhaps TRBD1 (6 bases). Sequences were derived from CD4+ T cells from blood, sampled before liver transplant. In DNA, the CDR3 is TGTGCCAGCAGCGCTTTAATCGGGGGGCCGTACACTGAAGCTTTCTTT. Its protein product is CASSALIGGPYTEAFF.